These 31 T cell receptor beta chains were all obtained from the same sample, sequenced in a study of regulatory T cells in long-lasting Graves disease. Construction of the TCR beta libraries employed iRepertoire HTBI primers in conjunction with Arm-PCR of CDR3 regions. A single record per CDR3 protein comes from TCRdb applying MiXCR to the multiplex PCR reads. In the table there are 370,000 or so distinct CDR3 sequences, 16% of which are singletons. Sample time point: newly diagnosed GD, antithyroid drugs for less than 3 months. Extracted RNA from PBMCs served as the source of the TCR library. The same sample was also used in a study of T cells in Graves' hyperthyroidism and ophthalmopathy.

Specimen: peripheral blood mononuclear cells (PBMCs), collected at new diagnosis, from a patient treated with antithyroid drugs. The receptors stem from a woman younger than 35 with Graves disease.

V usage is TRBV5-8 and J usage is TRBJ1-2; no definite D call. CDR1 and CDR2 from the germline V gene are SGHTS and YDEGEE. V dropped 1 base and J dropped 7 bases, with 11 bases sitting between them. The CDR3 runs to 13 residues. Here the CDR3 DNA reads TGTGCCAGCAGCTTGTCGTGGGCGAGTGGCTACACCTTC. Encoded protein: CASSLSWASGYTF. The full variable domain, rest sourced from reference TRBV5-8 and TRBJ1-2, is EAGVTQSPTHLIKTRGQQATLRCSPISGHTSVYWYQQALGLGLQFLLWYDEGEERNRGNFPPRFSGRQFPNYSSELNVNALELEDSALYLCASSLSWASGYTFGSGTRLTVV.

This clonotype has a count of ten or more. The chain is built from TRBV20-1 and TRBJ2-7, with 10 bases that match TRBD2. This CDR3 region has 17 residues. Trimming removed 3 bases from V and 2 bases from J; junction bases left unmatched: 13. The V gene's germline CDR1 is DFQATT and CDR2 SNEGSKA (reference sequence). The CDR3 nucleotides are TGCAGTGCTAGCCTCCTCATTACTAGCGGGATACCCTACGAGCAGTACTTC. Its protein product is CSASLLITSGIPYEQYF.

This clonotype has more than one count but fewer than ten. The CDR3 DNA is TGTGCCAGCAGCCAAGCGGTGGGGGGGACCTACAATGAGCAGTTCTTC. Translating it yields CASSQAVGGTYNEQFF. This chain connects TRBV4-2 to TRBJ2-1, with 7 bases matching TRBD2. J lost 2 bases, V lost 1 base, and 5 bases had no gene match. This CDR3 has 16 residues. CDR1 and CDR2 (germline): LGHNA, YNFKEQ.

By sample fraction, this clonotype is medium-sized. V is TRBV18 and J is TRBJ1-1; possible D gene TRBD1, 5 bases. V was pared by 1 base and J by 1 base, with 10 bases between. Germline CDR1 and CDR2: KGHSH and LQKENI. The CDR3 spans 15 residues. In DNA form, the CDR3 reads TGTGCCAGCTCACCACTGCCAGGGTCGAACACTGAAGCTTTCTTT. Translating gives CASSPLPGSNTEAFF.

This clonotype was picked up a small number of times. The rearrangement joins TRBV20-1 to TRBJ2-7; TRBD2 aligns across 9 bases. The CDR3 is 15 residues long. Unmatched junction bases numbered 8, after V lost 1 base and J lost 4 bases. Germline values: CDR1 DFQATT, CDR2 SNEGSKA (reference sequence). CDR3 nucleotides: TGCAGTGCTAGAGCCGCGGGGGGGAGCCTTTACGAGCAGTACTTC. Its protein is CSARAAGGSLYEQYF.

This clonotype was picked up a small number of times. The rearrangement joins TRBV6-1 to TRBJ2-6; no firm D call. Looked up from germline, CDR1 is MNHNS and CDR2 is SASEGT. The ends were cut back, 3 bases at V and 4 bases at J, with 10 bases in the middle. This CDR3 contains 15 residues. For the CDR3, the DNA is TGTGCCAGCAGTGATAAGGGTGAAGGGGCCAACGTCCTGACTTTC. This translates into CASSDKGEGANVLTF.

This chain links TRBV15 with TRBJ1-2, with D unclear. The CDR3 sequence is 14 residues long. Germline CDR1 LNHNV, CDR2 YYDKDF (reference sequence). V shed 0 bases and J shed 8 bases, with 13 bases lying between them. The CDR3 DNA is TGTGCCACCAGCAGAGATCGGCCACCCAGGGGCTACACCTTC. Its translation is CATSRDRPPRGYTF.

This clonotype was observed at least ten times. The rearrangement uses TRBV29-1 and TRBJ1-2; TRBD1 might be the D (6 bases). The CDR3 runs to 17 residues. The V end was cut by 0 bases, the J end by 0 bases, with 17 bases between. Germline values: CDR1 SQVTM, CDR2 ANQGSEA. CDR3 sequence (DNA): TGCAGCGTTGAAGATCTGACAGGCTCGGATCCTAACTATGGCTACACCTTC. This sequence encodes CSVEDLTGSDPNYGYTF.

This clonotype was seen many times. The genes are TRBV15 and TRBJ2-5, with D tentatively TRBD2 (7 bases). The CDR3 spans 15 residues. Deletions cut 0 bases from V and 5 bases from J, with 13 bases between. CDR1 is LNHNV, CDR2 YYDKDF, per germline (reference sequence). CDR3 amino acids: CATSRDRGAYETQYF. The CDR3 nucleotides are TGTGCCACCAGCAGAGATCGGGGGGCGTATGAGACCCAGTACTTC.

This clonotype was seen many times. This rearrangement joins TRBV28 to TRBJ2-3; 15 nucleotides align to TRBD2. From germline, CDR1 is MDHEN and CDR2 SYDVKM. The V segment lost 6 bases and the J segment 2 bases; nucleotides outside the gene matches: 9. CDR3 length: 18 amino acids. Here the CDR3 DNA reads TGTGCCAGCAGGCTCCCGGGACTAGCGGGAGGACACACAGATACGCAGTATTTT. Amino acids: CASRLPGLAGGHTDTQYF.

This clonotype was seen at least ten times. The gene calls are TRBV6-1 and TRBJ2-7; 7 nucleotides line up with TRBD1. The CDR3 sequence is 15 residues long. Germline CDR1 MNHNS, CDR2 SASEGT. Unmatched junction bases numbered 5, after V lost 3 bases and J lost 0 bases. The CDR3: CASSDGQDSSYEQYF. CDR3 sequence (DNA): TGTGCCAGCAGTGATGGACAGGACAGCTCCTACGAGCAGTACTTC.

This clonotype was observed many times. V gene TRBV20-1 combines with J gene TRBJ2-5, with 7 positions matching TRBD1. The CDR3 is 15 residues long. Germline CDR1 reads DFQATT; CDR2 reads SNEGSKA (reference sequence). V lost 6 bases, J lost 4 bases, and 14 bases stayed unmatched. The CDR3 loop is CSASPGTDVLETQYF. As DNA, the CDR3 is TGCAGTGCAAGTCCCGGGACAGACGTCTTAGAGACCCAGTACTTC.

This clonotype appeared many times. The J gene is TRBJ2-1, the V gene TRBV7-3; 12 nucleotides agree with TRBD2. The CDR3 length is 15 residues. Germline V gene lookup returns CDR1 SGHTA and CDR2 FQGTGA. J was trimmed by 9 bases and V by 4 bases; bases with no gene match: 7. The CDR3 region is CASSSRTSGKGEQFF. The CDR3 DNA follows: TGTGCCAGCAGCTCACGGACTAGCGGGAAGGGTGAGCAGTTCTTC.

This clonotype came up once. A single base separates this from a much larger clone, so it may be a read error. CDR3 nucleotides: TGCAGTGCTAGAGAGCGGGGCAGGTCTTATGGCTGCACCTTC. It yields the protein CSARERGRSYGCTF. The V and J genes are TRBV20-1 and TRBJ1-2; D is perhaps TRBD1 (5 bases). The CDR3 extends over 14 amino acids. Germline V lookup: CDR1 DFQATT, CDR2 SNEGSKA (reference sequence).

The chain carries TRBV12-3 or TRBV12-4 and TRBJ1-5; tentative D call: TRBD1 (6 bases). The CDR3 loop spans 12 amino acids. V lost 8 bases and J lost 6, with 11 bases in between. This chain's CDR3 is CASVRGGQPQHF. CDR3 nucleotides: TGTGCCAGCGTCAGAGGGGGTCAGCCCCAGCATTTT.

This clonotype was seen at least ten times. This chain connects TRBV7-3 to TRBJ2-5, with D hard to call. CDR3 length: 13 residues. V was shortened by 9 bases and J by 2 bases, with 13 bases between the two germline ends. The germline V gene has CDR1 SGHTA and CDR2 FQGTGA. The CDR3 nucleotides are TGTGCCAGTTCCCAGCGAGCACAAGAGACCCAGTACTTC. This encodes CASSQRAQETQYF.

As concerns this clonotype: A much larger clone lies a single base off, so this may be a read error. This chain connects TRBV11-2 to TRBJ1-2, with 10 bases aligning to TRBD1. Germline assignment: CDR1 SGHAT and CDR2 FQNNGV. The CDR3 consists of 16 residues. V dropped 3 bases and J dropped 2; count of bases not matched to a gene: 6. CDR3: CASSFTGTGENYGYTF. CDR3 bases: TGTGCCAGCAGCTTTACCGGGACAGGGGAAAACTATGGCTACACCTTC.

This clonotype was recorded only once. The chain uses TRBV29-1 and TRBJ1-2; a possible D gene is TRBD1 (5 bases). Germline-derived CDR1 and CDR2 are SQVTM and ANQGSEA. The CDR3 has 12 amino acids. V lost 7 bases and J lost 6, with 15 bases in between. As DNA, the CDR3 is TGCAGCGCCGAGCCAGGGTTCCATGGCTACACCTTC. Its translation is CSAEPGFHGYTF.

This clonotype occurred a few times. The genes are TRBV2 and TRBJ2-7; D possibly uses TRBD1 or TRBD2 (5 bases each). The CDR3 is 14 amino acids. Germline CDR1 reads SNHLY; CDR2 reads FYNNEI. Trimming removed 6 bases from V and 3 bases from J, with 15 bases in between. For the CDR3, the DNA is TGTGCCAGCAGGCCCCCCCGGGACCGCTACGAGCAGTACTTC. It codes for CASRPPRDRYEQYF.

With regard to this clonotype: This clone may be a read error of a much larger clone one base away. The chain is built from TRBV18 and TRBJ1-2; maybe TRBD1 (5 bases). Germline assignment: CDR1 KGHSH and CDR2 LQKENI. This CDR3 region has 15 residues. CDR3 sequence (DNA): TGTACCAGCTCACCGGGGCGGCAGGACGAGAAGGGCTGCACCTTC. Its protein is CTSSPGRQDEKGCTF.

The chain combines TRBV4-1 with TRBJ1-6; D is possibly TRBD1 (5 bases). The V end was cut by 4 bases, the J end by 8 bases, with 33 bases between. Germline CDR1 MGHRA, CDR2 YSYEKL. The CDR3 runs to 21 residues. The CDR3 DNA is TGCGCCAGCAGCCCCGACAGCGGCGGGAGCCTACGACAGCGGCGGGATTCACCCCTCCACTTT. Protein sequence: CASSPDSGGSLRQRRDSPLHF.

This clonotype has ten or more counts. The genes are TRBV20-1 and TRBJ2-2; D possibly corresponds to TRBD2 (5 bases). There are 14 residues in the CDR3. V gave up 4 bases and J gave up 2 bases, with 11 bases separating them. Germline V gives CDR1 DFQATT, CDR2 SNEGSKA (reference sequence). CDR3 in amino acids: CSATGLINTGELFF. The CDR3 DNA reads as TGCAGTGCTACTGGACTGATAAACACCGGGGAGCTGTTTTTT.

This clonotype was seen ten or more times. The chain combines TRBV6-5 with TRBJ1-5; possible D gene TRBD1, 5 bases. Germline CDR1 is MNHEY and CDR2 is SVGAGI. Trimming took 2 bases from V and 5 from J, leaving 10 bases between them. The length of the CDR3 is 14 residues. The CDR3 sequence: CASSYTGVHQPQHF. The CDR3 DNA is TGTGCCAGCAGTTACACAGGCGTCCATCAGCCCCAGCATTTT.

This clonotype was counted between two and nine times. This chain connects TRBV19 to TRBJ2-2; 7 bases agree with TRBD1. With V trimmed by 9 bases and J by 6 bases, 13 bases remained unmatched. Germline assignment: CDR1 LNHDA and CDR2 SQIVND (reference sequence). There are 15 residues in the CDR3. CDR3 region: CASSTGQVFAGELFF. CDR3 sequence (DNA): TGTGCCAGCTCAACCGGACAGGTCTTTGCCGGGGAGCTGTTTTTT.

This clonotype occurred many times. CDR3 region: CASSSGGPLYEQYF. Here the CDR3 DNA reads TGCGCCAGCAGCTCCGGGGGACCTCTATACGAGCAGTACTTC. V and J are TRBV5-1 and TRBJ2-7; a possible D gene is TRBD2 (6 bases). CDR3 length: 14 residues. Trimming removed 3 bases at V and 4 bases at J, with 14 bases between. The germline V gene encodes CDR1 SGHRS and CDR2 YFSETQ.

Concerning this clonotype: This sequence may be a read error, since a much larger clone differs from it by one base. J is TRBJ2-1 and V is TRBV18; D call uncertain. The CDR3 extends over 15 amino acids. Germline V gene data show CDR1 as KGHSH and CDR2 as LQKENI. Written as DNA, the CDR3 is TGTGTCAGCTCACCCGCTTCCGGCTACTACAATGAGCAGTTCTTC. It encodes CVSSPASGYYNEQFF.

This clonotype was observed a few times. The rearrangement links TRBV12-3 or TRBV12-4 to TRBJ1-2; 10 nucleotides line up with TRBD1. The V and J ends lost 6 bases and 7 bases, in that order; junction bases with no gene match: 8. CDR3 size: 14 residues. The CDR3 nucleotides are TGTGCCAGCAGGAGGGACAGGGGCTTAGGTGGCTACACCTTC. This codes for CASRRDRGLGGYTF.

This clonotype was detected ten times or more. The J gene is TRBJ2-7, the V gene TRBV10-3; D is unresolved. V lost 7 bases to trimming and J lost 2 bases, with 12 bases between them. This CDR3 spans 13 amino acids. Germline V lookup: CDR1 ENHRY, CDR2 SYGVKD. This CDR3 reads CAITGGTPYEQYF. CDR3 bases: TGTGCCATCACAGGCGGTACGCCCTACGAGCAGTACTTC.

This clonotype was seen a handful of times. The genes are TRBV4-1 and TRBJ2-3; 7 nucleotides align to TRBD2. From germline, CDR1 is MGHRA and CDR2 YSYEKL. Unmatched junction bases numbered 6, after V lost 0 bases and J lost 3 bases. This CDR3 comprises 16 residues. The CDR3, as DNA: TGCGCCAGCAGCCAAGATAGTCCGGGGGGTACAGATACGCAGTATTTT. Amino acids: CASSQDSPGGTDTQYF.

The sample holds many counts of this clonotype. V is TRBV5-6 and J is TRBJ2-1; 9 bases line up with TRBD2. J gave up 6 bases and V 5 bases, and 0 bases lay outside the gene matches. Germline-derived CDR1 and CDR2 are SGHDT and YYEEEE. This CDR3 has 12 amino acids. The CDR3: CASRLAGNEQFF. The CDR3 bases are TGTGCCAGCAGACTAGCGGGCAATGAGCAGTTCTTC. The full variable domain, with the rest looked up from reference TRBV5-6 and TRBJ2-1, is DAGVTQSPTHLIKTRGQQVTLRCSPKSGHDTVSWYQQALGQGPQFIFQYYEEEERQRGNFPDRFSGHQFPNYSSELNVNALLLGDSALYLCASRLAGNEQFFGPGTRLTVL.

This clonotype was seen ten or more times. This chain links TRBV11-1 with TRBJ1-1; TRBD1 matches 7 bases. The V gene end was trimmed by 3 bases and the J gene end by 4 bases; junction bases not matched to a gene: 2. Germline lookup yields CDR1 SGHAT and CDR2 FQDESV (reference sequence). The CDR3 totals 13 residues. CDR3 DNA sequence: TGTGCCAGCAGCTTTCAGGGGGTCACTGAAGCTTTCTTT. Its protein product is CASSFQGVTEAFF. The full variable domain, its missing parts supplied by reference TRBV11-1 and TRBJ1-1, is EAEVAQSPRYKITEKSQAVAFWCDPISGHATLYWYRQILGQGPELLVQFQDESVVDDSQLPKDRFSAERLKGVDSTLKIQPAELGDSAMYLCASSFQGVTEAFFGQGTRLTVV.